This is a list of T cell receptor beta chains from one sample in a study of control samples from healthy donors and cancer patients. Only in-frame clones appear in the TCRdb table, and some are missing; sequencing was by immunoSEQ multiplex PCR. The profile shows tens of thousands of clones, 85% to 90% of them singletons. Material for sequencing was blood. Every receptor here comes from a man aged 50 to 60 in good health. The CDR3 runs from the conserved cysteine through the conserved F or W. Fields, in order: D gene, V gene, J gene, clone size, CDR3 protein, CDR3 DNA. The D gene is left open where the match is weak. Clone size, where shown, is once, few, many, or a class for clones that have expanded.

NA,TRBV19,TRBJ1-2,NA,CASSSLRRGSDYGYTF,TGTGCCAGTAGTAGCCTCCGTAGGGGCAGTGACTATGGCTACACCTTC
NA,TRBV6-1,TRBJ2-2,NA,CASSEPPGELFF,TGTGCCAGCAGTGAACCCCCCGGGGAGCTGTTTTTT
NA,TRBV2,TRBJ1-5,NA,CASRTTGTNNQPQHF,TGTGCCAGCAGGACTACAGGGACGAACAATCAGCCCCAGCATTTT
TRBD2,TRBV10-1,TRBJ2-1,NA,CASSEPLAGRYNEQFF,TGCGCCAGCAGTGAGCCACTAGCGGGGAGGTACAATGAGCAGTTCTTC
NA,TRBV5-1,TRBJ1-2,once,CASSLEGAGYGYTF,TGCGCCAGCAGCTTGGAAGGGGCCGGCTATGGCTACACCTTC
NA,TRBV30,TRBJ2-5,NA,CAWSRDWKETQYF,TGTGCCTGGAGTCGGGACTGGAAAGAGACCCAGTACTTC
NA,TRBV3-1/TRBV3-2,TRBJ2-7,many,CASSQRVAHEQYF,TGTGCCAGCAGCCAAAGGGTGGCCCACGAGCAGTACTTC
NA,TRBV5-6,TRBJ1-2,NA,CASSLGTKLVYGYTF,TGTGCCAGCAGCTTGGGGACCAAACTCGTCTATGGCTACACCTTC
TRBD1,TRBV27,TRBJ1-1,NA,CASSGGQGVSGAFF,TGTGCCAGCAGTGGGGGACAGGGGGTTTCTGGAGCTTTCTTT
NA,TRBV6-1,TRBJ2-3,NA,CASTPGGDTQYF,TGTGCCAGCACCCCAGGTGGAGATACGCAGTATTTT
NA,TRBV6-1,TRBJ1-1,NA,CASSENYGTEAFF,TGTGCCAGCAGTGAAAATTATGGGACTGAAGCTTTCTTT
TRBD2,TRBV29-1,TRBJ2-7,NA,CSAGGGGAYEQYF,TGCAGCGCGGGGGGTGGTGGGGCCTACGAGCAGTACTTC
NA,TRBV5-1,TRBJ2-6,NA,CASSPSPSSGANVLTF,TGCGCCAGCAGCCCTTCTCCCAGCTCTGGGGCCAACGTCCTGACTTTC
TRBD2,TRBV27,TRBJ2-1,NA,CASSNSVGGGNEQFF,TGTGCCAGCAGTAATAGCGTGGGCGGGGGCAATGAGCAGTTCTTC
TRBD1,TRBV5-4,TRBJ2-7,NA,CASSFRTGTGDHEQYF,TGTGCCAGCAGTTTTAGGACCGGGACAGGGGACCACGAGCAGTACTTC
NA,TRBV5-6,TRBJ1-3,NA,CASSQIPRQSSGNTIYF,TGTGCCAGCAGCCAAATTCCTCGACAGAGCTCTGGAAACACCATATATTTT